This T cell receptor beta chain is from a study of blood T cell repertoires in COVID-19. In the study overall: The samples span acute and convalescent COVID-19 from the United States, Italy and Spain. In each case, the material was cDNA or gDNA derived from T cells, B-cell-depleted T cells, or PBMCs.

This CDR3 is 12 amino acids long. Germline lookup yields CDR1 MNHEY and CDR2 SVGAGI. V was clipped by 5 bases and J by 6 bases, with 10 bases between them. Authors' processing steps: For nucleated cells, counts were estimated from reference gene primer amplification. Profiled with immunoSEQ multiplex PCR; TCRdb holds only in-frame clones, not every one. V, J and clone size are taken as reported in that table, and D and trimming were inferred from the DNA itself. The repertoire includes 310,000 or so clones, about nine tenths of them detected once, and 2.2% sits in the top ten. Material: peripheral blood. The chain links TRBV6-5 to TRBJ1-1; weak D call: TRBD1 (6 bases). This TCR came from a woman aged 50 to 60 who had recovered from COVID-19. For the CDR3, the DNA is TGTGCCAGCAGTCATCGACAGGCTGAAGCTTTCTTT. It codes for CASSHRQAEAFF.